These T cell receptor beta chains were read from a single sample in a study of T cell repertoires in cytomegalovirus infection. TCRdb re-analysed the reads in MiXCR, keeping a single row per CDR3 protein. The sample includes some 200,000 distinct CDR3 sequences, about 40% seen only once; the top ten take 55% to 70%. No antigens are known for them. The input for sequencing was CD8+ T cells from cultured PBMCs, taken from culture after CMV antigen stimulation. Receptor source: a human donor in good health (CMV status not recorded). Some clones in this sample may be carry-over from other donors' samples. CDR3s include the opening cysteine and the closing phenylalanine or tryptophan. A D gene is named only where the DNA matches it firmly. Part of the rows lack a size; the others show once, few, many or a class for expanded clones.

clone_size: .
j_call: TRBJ2-3
v_call: TRBV6-5
d_call: .
cdr3_aa: CASSFFPGGSEGIDTQYF
cdr3_nt: TGTGCCAGCAGTTTCTTCCCTGGGGGCTCCGAGGGGATAGATACGCAGTATTTT

clone_size: few
j_call: TRBJ2-3
v_call: TRBV5-1
d_call: .
cdr3_aa: CASSLYSRFLDTQYF
cdr3_nt: TGCGCCAGCAGCTTGTATTCTAGATTCTTAGATACGCAGTATTTT

clone_size: .
j_call: TRBJ1-6
v_call: TRBV28
d_call: TRBD1
cdr3_aa: CASSSQGPPLHF
cdr3_nt: TGTGCCAGCAGCTCACAGGGGCCGCCCCTCCACTTT

clone_size: .
j_call: TRBJ1-5
v_call: TRBV12-5
d_call: .
cdr3_aa: CASGLGSNQPQHF
cdr3_nt: TGTGCTAGTGGTTTGGGTAGCAATCAGCCCCAGCATTTT

clone_size: .
j_call: TRBJ2-5
v_call: TRBV12-3/TRBV12-4
d_call: TRBD1
cdr3_aa: CASSFGTEGPETQYF
cdr3_nt: TGTGCCAGCAGTTTTGGGACAGAGGGCCCAGAGACCCAGTACTTC

clone_size: few
j_call: TRBJ1-1
v_call: TRBV27
d_call: TRBD1
cdr3_aa: CASSPGQGGSTEAFF
cdr3_nt: TGTGCCAGCAGCCCTGGACAGGGGGGTAGCACTGAAGCTTTCTTT

clone_size: few
j_call: TRBJ2-7
v_call: TRBV7-2
d_call: .
cdr3_aa: CASSLGTVLSYEQYF
cdr3_nt: TGTGCCAGCAGCTTAGGGACAGTCCTATCCTACGAGCAGTACTTC

clone_size: .
j_call: TRBJ2-1
v_call: TRBV5-6
d_call: TRBD2
cdr3_aa: CASSQRGPSYNEQFF
cdr3_nt: TGTGCCAGCAGCCAGCGGGGGCCATCCTACAATGAGCAGTTCTTC

clone_size: .
j_call: TRBJ2-7
v_call: TRBV7-6
d_call: .
cdr3_aa: CASSLAGRKGLSSYEQYF
cdr3_nt: TGTGCCAGCAGCTTGGCGGGCCGAAAGGGGCTTAGCTCCTACGAGCAGTACTTC

clone_size: few
j_call: TRBJ1-6
v_call: TRBV19
d_call: TRBD1
cdr3_aa: CASRFDRDRGNSPLHF
cdr3_nt: TGTGCCAGTAGATTCGACCGGGACAGGGGTAATTCACCCCTCCACTTT

clone_size: few
j_call: TRBJ2-4
v_call: TRBV28
d_call: TRBD2
cdr3_aa: CASRGDYEKYF
cdr3_nt: TGTGCCAGCAGGGGGGACTACGAAAAGTACTTC

clone_size: many
j_call: TRBJ2-2
v_call: TRBV7-6
d_call: .
cdr3_aa: CASSVTGELFF
cdr3_nt: TGTGCCAGCAGCGTCACCGGGGAGCTGTTTTTT

clone_size: few
j_call: TRBJ2-5
v_call: TRBV27
d_call: .
cdr3_aa: CASSFRGYQETQYF
cdr3_nt: TGTGCCAGCAGTTTTCGGGGGTACCAAGAGACCCAGTACTTC

clone_size: few
j_call: TRBJ1-5
v_call: TRBV6-6
d_call: .
cdr3_aa: CASSYSWTDSNQPQHF
cdr3_nt: TGTGCCAGCAGTTACTCGTGGACCGATAGCAATCAGCCCCAGCATTTT

clone_size: few
j_call: TRBJ1-3
v_call: TRBV7-8
d_call: TRBD1
cdr3_aa: CASSAGGSSGNTIYF
cdr3_nt: TGTGCCAGCAGCGCAGGGGGGAGCTCTGGAAACACCATATATTTT

clone_size: many
j_call: TRBJ1-1
v_call: TRBV7-2
d_call: .
cdr3_aa: CASSLSWANTEAFF
cdr3_nt: TGTGCCAGCAGCTTATCCTGGGCGAACACTGAAGCTTTCTTT

clone_size: .
j_call: TRBJ2-7
v_call: TRBV20-1
d_call: TRBD1
cdr3_aa: CSARDPHRDRAYEQYF
cdr3_nt: TGCAGTGCTAGAGATCCACACCGGGACAGGGCTTACGAGCAGTACTTC

clone_size: few
j_call: TRBJ1-5
v_call: TRBV15
d_call: .
cdr3_aa: CATSRAGRNQPQHF
cdr3_nt: TGTGCCACCAGCAGAGCCGGGCGCAATCAGCCCCAGCATTTT

clone_size: .
j_call: TRBJ2-6
v_call: TRBV4-2
d_call: .
cdr3_aa: CASSQPAAWGGEGANVLTF
cdr3_nt: TGTGCCAGCAGCCAACCCGCGGCTTGGGGGGGCGAAGGGGCCAACGTCCTGACTTTC

clone_size: few
j_call: TRBJ2-4
v_call: TRBV19
d_call: .
cdr3_aa: CASSIDREGWNKNIQYF
cdr3_nt: TGTGCCAGTAGTATAGACCGGGAAGGGTGGAACAAAAACATTCAGTACTTC

clone_size: few
j_call: TRBJ2-7
v_call: TRBV7-9
d_call: TRBD1
cdr3_aa: CASSLTDRVYEQYF
cdr3_nt: TGTGCCAGCAGCTTGACGGACAGGGTCTACGAGCAGTACTTC

clone_size: few
j_call: TRBJ2-2
v_call: TRBV28
d_call: .
cdr3_aa: CASTRRGTGELFF
cdr3_nt: TGTGCCAGCACCCGAAGGGGGACCGGGGAGCTGTTTTTT

clone_size: .
j_call: TRBJ2-5
v_call: TRBV7-2
d_call: .
cdr3_aa: CASSRPGEAEETQYF
cdr3_nt: TGTGCCAGCAGCCGCCCGGGGGAGGCAGAAGAGACCCAGTACTTC

clone_size: .
j_call: TRBJ2-6
v_call: TRBV28
d_call: .
cdr3_aa: CASSFPSRVSQSGANVLTF
cdr3_nt: TGTGCCAGCAGTTTCCCATCGAGGGTATCCCAATCTGGGGCCAACGTCCTGACTTTC

clone_size: .
j_call: TRBJ1-5
v_call: TRBV2
d_call: .
cdr3_aa: CASSTSTLNQPQHF
cdr3_nt: TGTGCCAGCAGTACCTCGACCCTTAATCAGCCCCAGCATTTT

clone_size: few
j_call: TRBJ1-1
v_call: TRBV7-9
d_call: .
cdr3_aa: CASSLAGTTRGDTEAFF
cdr3_nt: TGTGCCAGCAGCTTAGCGGGGACTACCCGCGGGGACACTGAAGCTTTCTTT

clone_size: .
j_call: TRBJ1-4
v_call: TRBV12-3/TRBV12-4
d_call: .
cdr3_aa: CASSFDRGNEKLFF
cdr3_nt: TGTGCCAGCAGTTTCGACAGAGGAAATGAAAAACTGTTTTTT

clone_size: few
j_call: TRBJ2-5
v_call: TRBV2
d_call: TRBD1
cdr3_aa: CATFRDSQETQYF
cdr3_nt: TGTGCCACCTTCCGGGACAGCCAAGAGACCCAGTACTTC

clone_size: .
j_call: TRBJ2-4
v_call: TRBV4-1
d_call: .
cdr3_aa: CASSQEETQGGNIQYF
cdr3_nt: TGCGCCAGCAGCCAAGAGGAAACCCAGGGAGGAAACATTCAGTACTTC

clone_size: few
j_call: TRBJ2-1
v_call: TRBV10-2
d_call: .
cdr3_aa: CASRQLLAFNEQFF
cdr3_nt: TGCGCCAGCAGACAGCTACTGGCTTTCAATGAGCAGTTCTTC